The 30 T cell receptor beta chains presented below share a single source sample, sequenced in a study of tumor-infiltrating lymphocytes in primary liver carcinoma. The source of the blood RNA was unsorted whole blood, and germline DNA was extracted as well. From around 500 ng total RNA, TCR beta cDNA was generated with a primer in the constant region. A slightly modified ARM-PCR protocol with three nested multiplex PCR rounds produced these TCR beta libraries. TRBV1-TRBV30 forward and Cbeta reverse primers drove the first two roughly 10-cycle rounds. TCRdb processed the multiplex PCR reads anew with MiXCR; each CDR3 protein has one entry. The sample has fewer than 350,000 distinct CDR3 sequences; about 62% are singletons. Source material: peripheral blood. These receptors were taken from a man aged 40-50 years with primary liver carcinoma and hepatitis B virus infection.

This clonotype was observed a single time. Germline is not matched at one junction end, which may reflect a read error. J is TRBJ2-1 and V is TRBV4-3; 7 nucleotides agree with TRBD1. Looked up from germline, CDR1 is LGHNA and CDR2 is YSLEER. The length of the CDR3 is 17 residues. The CDR3 protein is CARSPDLAGGLQNEQFF. CDR3 sequence (DNA): TGCGCCAGGAGCCCGGACCTCGCAGGGGGTCTACAAAATGAGCAGTTCTTC.

This clonotype was observed a single time. The V call is TRBV7-9, the J call TRBJ2-3, with D possibly matching TRBD2 (5 bases). Trimming removed 5 bases from V and 3 bases from J, with 15 bases in between. In germline, CDR1 is SEHNR, CDR2 FQNEAQ (reference sequence). This CDR3 has 15 amino acids. The CDR3 coding sequence is TGTGCCAGCAGCCCTCGAGAGGGCCAAACAGATACGCAGTATTTT. Translation gives CASSPREGQTDTQYF.

Concerning this clonotype: The conserved closing phenylalanine or tryptophan is absent in this CDR3, likely reflecting a read error. This chain links TRBV11-2 with TRBJ1-1, with D unresolved. The CDR3 is 13 residues long. V lost 6 bases and J lost 4, with 12 bases in between. Germline V lookup: CDR1 SGHAT, CDR2 FQNNGV. CDR3: CASSLMTRTEAFS. In nucleotides, the CDR3 is TGTGCCAGCAGTCTAATGACCCGCACTGAAGCTTTCTCT.

This clonotype has ten or more counts. The chain links TRBV4-1 to TRBJ2-5; D is unclear. The CDR3 extends over 14 amino acids. V was trimmed by 0 bases and J by 4 bases, leaving 9 bases between them. The germline V gene encodes CDR1 MGHRA and CDR2 YSYEKL. CDR3 loop: CASSQEELGETQYF. DNA for the CDR3: TGCGCCAGCAGCCAAGAGGAGCTGGGAGAGACCCAGTACTTC.

V usage is TRBV11-2 and J usage is TRBJ2-3; 9 positions agree with TRBD2. The CDR3 contains 15 residues. V gave up 5 bases and J gave up 1 base; unmatched junction bases: 4. The germline CDR1 and CDR2 sequences are SGHAT and FQNNGV. CDR3 in amino acids: CASSVSGRGTDTQYF. CDR3 DNA: TGTGCCAGCAGCGTTAGCGGGAGAGGCACAGATACGCAGTATTTT.

This clonotype was seen ten or more times. The chain recombines TRBV6-5 with TRBJ2-7; 8 bases align to TRBD1. V shed 0 bases and J 4 bases; nucleotides not matched to a gene: 8. CDR1 is MNHEY, CDR2 SVGAGI, per germline. The length of the CDR3 is 16 residues. The CDR3 reads CASSYSIDQGAYEQYF. CDR3 nucleotides: TGTGCCAGCAGTTACTCGATCGATCAGGGGGCATACGAGCAGTACTTC.

The chain links TRBV6-2 or TRBV6-3 to TRBJ2-6; D not certain. The V gene's germline CDR1 is MNHEY and CDR2 SVGEGT. The CDR3 spans 17 residues. Trimming left V 4 bases short and J 2 bases short, with 15 bases between. CDR3 sequence (DNA): TGTGCCAGCAGTTCGGTAGATTTAGGCGCTGGGGCCAACGTCCTGACTTTC. Translation gives CASSSVDLGAGANVLTF.

This clonotype was seen once. Relative to the germline gene, one junction end is altered; a read error may explain this. J is TRBJ2-3 and V is TRBV11-1, with 9 bases aligning to TRBD1. CDR3 length: 15 amino acids. CDR1 is SGHAT and CDR2 is FQDESV in the germline V gene (reference sequence). The CDR3 sequence is CDSSPGQGLTDTQYF. In nucleotides, the CDR3 is TGTGACAGCAGCCCGGGACAGGGACTCACAGATACGCAGTATTTT.

As for this clonotype: One end of the junction fails to match germline, which may point to a read error. The V gene is TRBV11-1, the J gene TRBJ2-7; TRBD1 agrees at 7 bases. The CDR3 length is 11 residues. Germline V gene data show CDR1 as SGHAT and CDR2 as FQDESV (reference sequence). The CDR3 sequence is CASEGAYEQYF. Here the CDR3 DNA reads TGTGCCAGCGAGGGGGCCTACGAGCAGTATTTC.

The rearrangement links TRBV29-1 to TRBJ2-7; D possibly uses TRBD1 or TRBD2 (5 bases each). Germline V gene sequence: CDR1 SQVTM, CDR2 ANQGSEA. V lost 7 bases, J lost 2 bases, and 15 bases lay in between. The CDR3 totals 13 residues. The CDR3 is CSAGTGTPYEQYF. Written as DNA, the CDR3 is TGCAGCGCTGGGACCGGCACTCCCTACGAGCAGTACTTC.

V gene TRBV11-1 combines with J gene TRBJ2-1; D is unresolved. V was trimmed by 9 bases and J by 7 bases, leaving 16 bases between them. This CDR3 contains 13 residues. Germline assignment: CDR1 SGHAT and CDR2 FQDESV (reference sequence). CDR3 region: CASSSLRRNEQFF. The CDR3 region has the DNA TGTGCCAGTAGTTCCCTGAGGCGGAATGAGCAGTTCTTC.

About this clonotype itself: It may be a read error: a sequence one base away is much more abundant. The V call is TRBV29-1, the J call TRBJ2-3; 7 bases fit TRBD1. Per germline, CDR1 SQVTM and CDR2 ANQGSEA. CDR3 length equals 11 residues. CDR3 DNA: TGCATCGGGACACAGGGGGATACGCAGTATTTT. Translation gives CIGTQGDTQYF.

Concerning this clonotype itself: A single base separates this from a much larger clone, so it may be a read error. V usage is TRBV5-5 and J usage is TRBJ1-1; D ambiguous. Trimming removed 3 bases from V and 4 bases from J, with 16 bases in between. The germline gives CDR1 SGHKS, CDR2 YYEKEE (reference sequence). The CDR3 runs to 15 residues. The CDR3 is CASSYYDLRGTEAFF. As DNA, the CDR3 is TGTGCCAGCAGCTACTACGATTTGCGGGGCACTGAAGCTTTCTTT.

This clonotype has a single count. The chain couples TRBV14 to TRBJ2-2; D is unclear. Trimming cost V 6 bases and J 2 bases, with 16 bases left between them. This CDR3 is built from 16 residues. The germline V gene encodes CDR1 SGHDN and CDR2 FVKESK. The CDR3 coding sequence is TGTGCCAGCAGACATCGGGTCGGCAGTAACACCGGGGAGCTGTTTTTT. Protein sequence: CASRHRVGSNTGELFF.

The chain joins TRBV4-3 to TRBJ1-1; no clear D. Germline V gene data show CDR1 as LGHNA and CDR2 as YSLEER. The CDR3 is 13 residues long. The ends were cut back, 4 bases at V and 1 base at J, with 7 bases in the middle. Here the CDR3 reads CASSLRTNTEAFF. The CDR3, as DNA: TGCGCCAGCAGCCTCCGAACGAACACTGAAGCTTTCTTT.

Concerning this clonotype: The conserved phenylalanine or tryptophan is not found at the CDR3 terminus, so this likely reflects a read error. This sequence joins TRBV10-2 and TRBJ2-1, with D hard to call. CDR1 and CDR2 from the germline V gene are WSHSY and SAAADI. This CDR3 has 15 amino acids. The CDR3 sequence: CASSGTPPRFNKQFL. CDR3 in DNA: TGCGCCAGCAGTGGGACCCCCCCGAGGTTCAATAAGCAGTTCCTC.

J is TRBJ1-4 and V is TRBV6-6; possible D gene TRBD1, 5 bases. The germline V gene encodes CDR1 MNHNY and CDR2 SVGAGI (reference sequence). Trimming pared 2 bases from V and 12 bases from J, leaving 16 bases between. This CDR3 has 14 residues. The DNA for the CDR3 is TGTGCCAGCAGTTACCTGGGGGGAGGTAAAGAACTGTTTTTT. Translated, it gives CASSYLGGGKELFF.

Regarding this clonotype: An end of the junction differs from the germline gene, which may be a read error. The rearrangement joins TRBV11-2 to TRBJ2-1; D is possibly TRBD1 or TRBD2 (5 bases each). From germline, CDR1 is SGHAT and CDR2 FQNNGV. The CDR3 has 15 amino acids. This chain's CDR3 is CASSPGTQTYNELLF. The CDR3 DNA follows: TGTGCCAGCAGTCCCGGGACCCAAACCTACAATGAGCTGTTATTC. Combining the CDR3 with reference TRBV11-2 and TRBJ2-1 gives the whole variable domain EAGVAQSPRYKIIEKRQSVAFWCNPISGHATLYWYQQILGQGPKLLIQFQNNGVVDDSQLPKDRFSAERLKGVDSTLKIQPAKLEDSAVYLCASSPGTQTYNELLFGPGTRLTVL.

This clonotype was picked up many times. The chain is built from TRBV6-1 and TRBJ2-5; TRBD2 agrees at 9 bases. TRBJ2-3 matches the DNA end more closely, so the J call is doubtful. The CDR3 covers 14 residues. Germline V gene data show CDR1 as MNHNS and CDR2 as SASEGT. In DNA, the CDR3 is TGTGCCAGCAGTCTGCGGGGGGGTGGAGGTACGCAGTATTTT. Translated, it gives CASSLRGGGGTQYF.

As concerns this clonotype: Relative to the germline gene, one junction end is altered; a read error may explain this. The rearrangement uses TRBV5-6 and TRBJ1-2; D is unclear. Germline V CDR1 and CDR2: SGHDT, YYEEEE. This CDR3 contains 13 residues. CDR3 DNA: TGTGCCAGCATCTTGTCTGGTGTAGGGGGCTACACCTTC. Its protein is CASILSGVGGYTF.

Comments on this clonotype: With a much larger clone just one base away, this may be a read error. V is TRBV5-5 and J is TRBJ1-5, with D tentatively TRBD1 (5 bases). V shed 2 bases and J shed 8 bases, with 14 bases lying between them. CDR3 length equals 14 residues. Germline V gene sequence: CDR1 SGHKS, CDR2 YYEKEE (reference sequence). The chain's CDR3 is CASSFGGVWEPQHF. The CDR3 bases are TGTGCCAGCAGCTTTGGAGGGGTTTGGGAGCCCCAGCATTTT.

Concerning this clonotype itself: One base away lies a much larger clone, so this may be a sequencing read error. The V gene is TRBV11-2, the J gene TRBJ2-1, with 8 nucleotides matching TRBD2. This CDR3 spans 16 amino acids. The germline V gene encodes CDR1 SGHAT and CDR2 FQNNGV. In DNA, the CDR3 is TGTGCCAACAGCCCCCGACTAGCGCAAGACTACAATGAGCAGTTCTTC. Its protein product is CANSPRLAQDYNEQFF.

This clonotype was detected only a few times. An end of the junction does not agree with germline; a read error may underlie this. The rearrangement uses TRBV28 and TRBJ2-7, with D hard to call. CDR1 is MDHEN and CDR2 is SYDVKM in the germline V gene. CDR3 length: 13 residues. The CDR3 region is CASSFGDSRNNHF. CDR3 nucleotide sequence: TGTGCCAGCAGTTTTGGAGACTCCCGGAATAACCACTTC.

For this clonotype: Since a much larger clone is just one base distant, this may be a read error. Because it lacks the conserved phenylalanine or tryptophan at the end, this CDR3 is likely a read error. The V call is TRBV4-2, the J call TRBJ2-3; D uncertain. Trimming removed 3 bases from V and 0 bases from J, with 7 bases in between. The CDR3 length is 14 residues. Germline V CDR1 and CDR2: LGHNA, YNFKEQ. The CDR3 region is CASSQLESTDTQYL. The CDR3 nucleotides are TGTGCCAGCAGCCAGCTAGAGAGCACAGATACGCAGTATCTT.

With regard to this clonotype: This may arise from a read error, as a much more abundant clone is one base away. The V gene is TRBV6-1, the J gene TRBJ2-1; 9 bases map to TRBD2. From germline, CDR1 is MNHNS and CDR2 SASEGT. The CDR3 has 17 residues. After removal of 4 bases from V and 6 bases from J, the junction contained 13 bases not matched to a gene. This chain's CDR3 is CASSVGVGTSWSNEQFF. In nucleotides, the CDR3 is TGTGCCAGCAGTGTAGGGGTCGGGACTAGCTGGAGCAATGAGCAGTTCTTC.

About this clonotype itself: Just one base apart from a much larger clone, this may be a read error. The chain combines TRBV12-3 or TRBV12-4 with TRBJ1-1, with D hard to call. This CDR3 region has 11 residues. The V gene lost 4 bases and the J gene lost 5 bases, with 5 bases spanning the gap. The CDR3 bases are TGTGCCAGCAGTTCAACAACTGAAGCTTTCTTT. As protein: CASSSTTEAFF.

The V and J genes are TRBV28 and TRBJ2-5; D might be TRBD2 (7 bases). Between the trimmed V and J ends, which lost 6 bases and 4 bases, there was a span of 18 bases. The length of the CDR3 is 15 residues. Germline assignment: CDR1 MDHEN and CDR2 SYDVKM. The CDR3 reads CASSPAQRGGETQYF. The CDR3 DNA sequence: TGTGCCAGCAGCCCCGCCCAGAGGGGGGGAGAGACCCAGTACTTC. The whole variable domain, remainder taken from reference TRBV28 and TRBJ2-5, is DVKVTQSSRYLVKRTGEKVFLECVQDMDHENMFWYRQDPGLGLRLIYFSYDVKMKEKGDIPEGYSVSREKKERFSLILESASTNQTSMYLCASSPAQRGGETQYFGPGTRLLVL.

In regard to this clonotype: The junction differs from germline at one of its ends, possibly a read error. The chain couples TRBV5-6 to TRBJ1-5; D ambiguous. The germline V gene has CDR1 SGHDT and CDR2 YYEEEE. This CDR3 has 14 amino acids. The CDR3 DNA is TGTGCCAGCAGGTTGGGGATGAGAAGCCAGCCCCAGCATTTT. This codes for CASRLGMRSQPQHF. Combining the CDR3 with reference TRBV5-6 and TRBJ1-5 gives the whole variable domain DAGVTQSPTHLIKTRGQQVTLRCSPKSGHDTVSWYQQALGQGPQFIFQYYEEEERQRGNFPDRFSGHQFPNYSSELNVNALLLGDSALYLCASRLGMRSQPQHFGDGTRLSIL.

A word on this clonotype: A much larger clonotype is one base distant, so this may be a read error. The rearrangement links TRBV29-1 to TRBJ2-6; D unresolved. V was trimmed by 6 bases and J by 0 bases, leaving 9 bases between them. Germline V lookup: CDR1 SQVTM, CDR2 ANQGSEA. The CDR3 spans 14 residues. The CDR3 loop is CSVQSTSGANVLTF. The CDR3 DNA sequence: TGCAGCGTGCAATCAACCTCTGGGGCCAACGTCCTGACTTTC.

The chain joins TRBV21-1 to TRBJ2-7; the table's D call, TRBD2, was not checked against the DNA. TRBV21-1 is tagged as a pseudogene. The CDR3 loop spans 14 amino acids. CDR3 residues: CAGSNGWRVSEQYF. The CDR3 DNA follows: TGTGCCGGCAGCAACGGGTGGAGGGTCAGCGAGCAGTACTTC.